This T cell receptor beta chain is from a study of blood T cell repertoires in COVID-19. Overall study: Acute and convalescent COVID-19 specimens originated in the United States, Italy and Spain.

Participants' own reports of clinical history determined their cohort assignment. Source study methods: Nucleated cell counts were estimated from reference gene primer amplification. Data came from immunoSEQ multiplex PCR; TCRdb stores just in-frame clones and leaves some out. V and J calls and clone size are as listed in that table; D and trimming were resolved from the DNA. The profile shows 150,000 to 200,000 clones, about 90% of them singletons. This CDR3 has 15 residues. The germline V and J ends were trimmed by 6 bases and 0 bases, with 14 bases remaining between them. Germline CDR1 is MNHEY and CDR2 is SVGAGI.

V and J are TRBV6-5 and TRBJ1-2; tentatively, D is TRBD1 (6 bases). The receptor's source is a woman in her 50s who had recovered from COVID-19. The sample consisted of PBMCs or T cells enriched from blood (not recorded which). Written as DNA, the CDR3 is TGTGCCAGCAGGACAGGACAGCTTGCTAACTATGGCTACACCTTC. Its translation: CASRTGQLANYGYTF.